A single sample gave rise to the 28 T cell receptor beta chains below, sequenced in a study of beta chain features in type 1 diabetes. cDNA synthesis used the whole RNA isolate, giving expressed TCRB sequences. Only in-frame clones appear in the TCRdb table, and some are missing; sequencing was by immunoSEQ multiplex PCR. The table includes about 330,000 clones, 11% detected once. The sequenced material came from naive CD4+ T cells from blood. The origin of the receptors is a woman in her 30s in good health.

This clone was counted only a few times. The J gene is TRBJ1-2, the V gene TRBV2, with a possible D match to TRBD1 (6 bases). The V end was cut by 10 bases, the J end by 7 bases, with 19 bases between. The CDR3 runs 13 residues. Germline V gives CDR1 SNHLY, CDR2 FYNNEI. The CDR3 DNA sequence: TGTGCCACCAAGTTACAGGGTGAGGGTGGCTACACCTTC. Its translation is CATKLQGEGGYTF.

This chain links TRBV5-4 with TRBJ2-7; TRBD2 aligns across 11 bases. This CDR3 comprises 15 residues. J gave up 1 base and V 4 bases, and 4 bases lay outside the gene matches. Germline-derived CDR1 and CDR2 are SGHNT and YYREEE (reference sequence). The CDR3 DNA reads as TGTGCCAGCAGCGTTGGGACTAGCGGTTCCTACGAGCAGTACTTC. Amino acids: CASSVGTSGSYEQYF.

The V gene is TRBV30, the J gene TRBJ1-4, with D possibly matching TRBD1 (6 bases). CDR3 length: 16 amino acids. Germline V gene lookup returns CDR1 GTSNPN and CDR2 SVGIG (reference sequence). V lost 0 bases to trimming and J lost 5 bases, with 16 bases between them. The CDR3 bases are TGTGCCTGGAGTGTACAGGGTGTCAGGAGGAATGAAAAACTGTTTTTT. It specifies CAWSVQGVRRNEKLFF.

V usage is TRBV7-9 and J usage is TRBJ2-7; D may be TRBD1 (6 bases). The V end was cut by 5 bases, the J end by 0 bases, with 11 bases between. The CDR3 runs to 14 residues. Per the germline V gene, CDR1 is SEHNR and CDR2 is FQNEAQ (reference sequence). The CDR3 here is CASSLGQTSYEQYF. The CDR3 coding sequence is TGTGCCAGCAGCCTAGGACAGACCTCCTACGAGCAGTACTTC.

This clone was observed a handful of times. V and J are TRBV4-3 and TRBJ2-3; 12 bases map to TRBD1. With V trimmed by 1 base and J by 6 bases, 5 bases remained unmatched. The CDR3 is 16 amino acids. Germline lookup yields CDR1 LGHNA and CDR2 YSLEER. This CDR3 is CASSQAGTGGIDTQYF. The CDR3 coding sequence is TGCGCCAGCAGCCAAGCCGGGACAGGGGGCATCGATACGCAGTATTTT.

The CDR3 DNA reads TGTGCCAGTAGTACGGTAGCGGGACCGAATGAGCAGTTCTTC. Its protein is CASSTVAGPNEQFF. The chain recombines TRBV19 with TRBJ2-1; TRBD2 matches at 8 bases. The V and J ends lost 4 bases and 7 bases, in that order; junction bases with no gene match: 6. The germline gives CDR1 LNHDA, CDR2 SQIVND (reference sequence). This CDR3 spans 14 amino acids. Looking up the rest from reference TRBV19 and TRBJ2-1 gives the full variable domain: DGGITQSPKYLFRKEGQNVTLSCEQNLNHDAMYWYRQDPGQGLRLIYYSQIVNDFQKGDIAEGYSVSREKKESFPLTVTSAQKNPTAFYLCASSTVAGPNEQFFGPGTRLTVL.

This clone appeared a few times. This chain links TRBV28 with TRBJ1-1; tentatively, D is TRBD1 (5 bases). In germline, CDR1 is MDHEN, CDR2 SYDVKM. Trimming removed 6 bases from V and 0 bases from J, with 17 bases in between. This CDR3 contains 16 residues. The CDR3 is CASSPGWGGMNTEAFF. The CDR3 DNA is TGTGCCAGCAGCCCTGGATGGGGGGGTATGAACACTGAAGCTTTCTTT.

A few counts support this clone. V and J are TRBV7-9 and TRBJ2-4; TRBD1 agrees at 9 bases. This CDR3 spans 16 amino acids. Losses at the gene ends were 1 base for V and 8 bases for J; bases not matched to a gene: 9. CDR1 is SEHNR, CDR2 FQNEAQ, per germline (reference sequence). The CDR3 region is CASSLGPGTGTDIQYF. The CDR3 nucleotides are TGTGCCAGCAGCTTAGGCCCCGGGACAGGGACGGACATTCAGTACTTC. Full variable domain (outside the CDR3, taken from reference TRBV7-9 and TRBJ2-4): DTGVSQNPRHKITKRGQNVTFRCDPISEHNRLYWYRQTLGQGPEFLTYFQNEAQLEKSRLLSDRFSAERPKGSFSTLEIQRTEQGDSAMYLCASSLGPGTGTDIQYFGAGTRLSVL.

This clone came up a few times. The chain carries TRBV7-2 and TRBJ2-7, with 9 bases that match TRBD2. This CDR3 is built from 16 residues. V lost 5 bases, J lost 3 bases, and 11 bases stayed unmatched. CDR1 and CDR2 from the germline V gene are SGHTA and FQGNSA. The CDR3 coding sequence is TGTGCCAGCAGCCCTAGGACTAGCGTCGGCCTCTACGAGCAGTACTTC. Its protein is CASSPRTSVGLYEQYF.

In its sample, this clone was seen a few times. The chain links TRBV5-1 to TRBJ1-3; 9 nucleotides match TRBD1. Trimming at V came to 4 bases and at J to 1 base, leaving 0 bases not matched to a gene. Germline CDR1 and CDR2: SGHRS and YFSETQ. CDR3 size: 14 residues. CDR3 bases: TGCGCCAGCAGCGGGACAGGGTCTGGAAACACCATATATTTT. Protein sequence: CASSGTGSGNTIYF.

CDR3 sequence reads: CASSLLSTSGTGYSEQYF. CDR3 DNA: TGCGCCAGCAGCTTGCTGTCAACTAGCGGGACAGGGTATAGCGAGCAGTACTTC. V and J are TRBV5-1 and TRBJ2-7, with D possibly matching TRBD2 (10 bases). V was trimmed by 1 base and J by 6 bases, leaving 26 bases between them. The CDR3 extends over 18 amino acids. Per the germline V gene, CDR1 is SGHRS and CDR2 is YFSETQ.

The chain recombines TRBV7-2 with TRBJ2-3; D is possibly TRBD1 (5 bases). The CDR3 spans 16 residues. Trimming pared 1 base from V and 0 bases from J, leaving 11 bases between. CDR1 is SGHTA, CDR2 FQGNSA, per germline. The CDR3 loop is CASSLDSGASTDTQYF. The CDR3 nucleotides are TGTGCCAGCAGCTTAGATTCTGGGGCTAGCACAGATACGCAGTATTTT.

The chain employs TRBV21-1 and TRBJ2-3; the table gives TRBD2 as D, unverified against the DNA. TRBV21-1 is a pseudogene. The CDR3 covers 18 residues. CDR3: CASSKVSGPSPSTDTQYF. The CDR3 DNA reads TGTGCCAGCAGCAAAGTTAGCGGACCGAGTCCTAGCACAGATACGCAGTATTTT.

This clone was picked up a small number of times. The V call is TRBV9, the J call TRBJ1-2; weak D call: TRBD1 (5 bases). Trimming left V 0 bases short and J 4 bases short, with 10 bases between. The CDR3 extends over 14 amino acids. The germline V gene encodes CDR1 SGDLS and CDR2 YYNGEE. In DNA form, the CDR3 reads TGTGCCAGCAGCGTAGGCGAAGGGGCCTATGGCTACACCTTC. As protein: CASSVGEGAYGYTF. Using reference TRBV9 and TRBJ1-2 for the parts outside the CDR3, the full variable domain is DSGVTQTPKHLITATGQRVTLRCSPRSGDLSVYWYQQSLDQGLQFLIQYYNGEERAKGNILERFSAQQFPDLHSELNLSSLELGDSALYFCASSVGEGAYGYTFGSGTRLTVV.

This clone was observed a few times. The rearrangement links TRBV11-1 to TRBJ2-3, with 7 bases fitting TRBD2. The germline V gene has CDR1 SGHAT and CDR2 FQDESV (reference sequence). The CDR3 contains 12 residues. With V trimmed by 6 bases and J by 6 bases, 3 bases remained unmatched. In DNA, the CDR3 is TGTGCCAGCAGGGCTAGCGGTGATACGCAGTATTTT. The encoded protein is CASRASGDTQYF. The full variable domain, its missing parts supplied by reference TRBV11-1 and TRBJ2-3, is EAEVAQSPRYKITEKSQAVAFWCDPISGHATLYWYRQILGQGPELLVQFQDESVVDDSQLPKDRFSAERLKGVDSTLKIQPAELGDSAMYLCASRASGDTQYFGPGTRLTVL.

The CDR3 region is CASESGSADTQYF. DNA of the CDR3: TGTGCCAGCGAGAGCGGGAGCGCAGATACGCAGTATTTT. The chain carries TRBV28 and TRBJ2-3; 8 bases agree with TRBD2. This CDR3 comprises 13 residues. Per germline, CDR1 MDHEN and CDR2 SYDVKM. Trimming removed 8 bases from V and 4 bases from J; junction bases left unmatched: 5.

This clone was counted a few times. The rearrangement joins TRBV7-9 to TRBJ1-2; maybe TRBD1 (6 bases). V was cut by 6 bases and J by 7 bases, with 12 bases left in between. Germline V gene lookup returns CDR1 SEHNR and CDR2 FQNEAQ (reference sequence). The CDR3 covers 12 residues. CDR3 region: CASSSGGFGYTF. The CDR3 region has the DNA TGTGCCAGCAGTTCGGGGGGCTTTGGCTACACCTTC.

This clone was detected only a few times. Here the CDR3 reads CASSLGLAGGEDTQYF. Written as DNA, the CDR3 is TGTGCCAGCAGCCTAGGACTAGCGGGAGGGGAGGATACGCAGTATTTT. The chain links TRBV5-4 to TRBJ2-3; 15 positions agree with TRBD2. CDR1 and CDR2 (germline): SGHNT, YYREEE (reference sequence). The V gene end was trimmed by 4 bases and the J gene end by 6 bases; junction bases not matched to a gene: 6. This CDR3 is built from 16 residues.

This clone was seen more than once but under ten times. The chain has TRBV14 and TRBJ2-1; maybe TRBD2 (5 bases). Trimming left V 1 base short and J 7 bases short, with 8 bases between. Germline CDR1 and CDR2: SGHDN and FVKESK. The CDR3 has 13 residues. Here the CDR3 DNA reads TGTGCCAGCAGCCAAGCCGCGGGTAATGAGCAGTTCTTC. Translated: CASSQAAGNEQFF.

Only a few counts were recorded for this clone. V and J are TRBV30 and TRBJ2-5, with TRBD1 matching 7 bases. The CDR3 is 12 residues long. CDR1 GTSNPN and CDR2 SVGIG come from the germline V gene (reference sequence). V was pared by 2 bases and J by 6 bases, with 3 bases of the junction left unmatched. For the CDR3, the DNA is TGTGCCTGGAGTAGGGGGCTACAGACCCAGTACTTC. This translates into CAWSRGLQTQYF. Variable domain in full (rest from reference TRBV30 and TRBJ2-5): SQTIHQWPATLVQPVGSPLSLECTVEGTSNPNLYWYRQAAGRGLQLLFYSVGIGQISSEVPQNLSASRPQDRQFILSSKKLLLSDSGFYLCAWSRGLQTQYFGPGTRLLVL.

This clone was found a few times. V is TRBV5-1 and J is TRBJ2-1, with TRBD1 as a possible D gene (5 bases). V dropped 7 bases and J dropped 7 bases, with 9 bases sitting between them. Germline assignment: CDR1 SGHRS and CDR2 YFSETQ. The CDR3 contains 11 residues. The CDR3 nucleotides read TGCGCCAGCCTTGGACAAAATGAGCAGTTCTTC. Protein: CASLGQNEQFF.

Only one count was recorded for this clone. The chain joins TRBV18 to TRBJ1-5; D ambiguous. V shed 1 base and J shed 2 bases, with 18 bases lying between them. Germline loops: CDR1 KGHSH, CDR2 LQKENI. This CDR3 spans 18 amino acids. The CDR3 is CASSPLDYRTKGNQPQHF. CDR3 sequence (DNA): TGTGCCAGCTCACCACTGGACTATCGTACTAAGGGCAATCAGCCCCAGCATTTT.

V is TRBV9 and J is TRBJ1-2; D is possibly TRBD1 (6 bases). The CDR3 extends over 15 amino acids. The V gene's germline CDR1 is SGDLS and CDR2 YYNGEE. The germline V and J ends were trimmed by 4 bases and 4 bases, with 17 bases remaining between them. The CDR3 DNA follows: TGTGCCAGCAGCCCCCAGGAGGGGGGGATCTATGGCTACACCTTC. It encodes CASSPQEGGIYGYTF.

CDR3 sequence reads: CASSPGLGVYEQYF. The DNA for the CDR3 is TGTGCCAGCAGCCCGGGACTAGGTGTCTACGAGCAGTACTTC. This chain uses TRBV6-5 with TRBJ2-7; the match to TRBD2 covers 8 bases. Germline trimming cut 6 bases from V and 3 bases from J; bases unmatched to any gene: 7. The CDR3 loop spans 14 amino acids. Looked up from germline, CDR1 is MNHEY and CDR2 is SVGAGI.

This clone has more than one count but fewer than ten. CDR3 bases: TGTGCCAGTGACTCCTGGCGGAGGAGCACAGATACGCAGTATTTT. Translation gives CASDSWRRSTDTQYF. The V call is TRBV7-9, the J call TRBJ2-3, with D possibly matching TRBD2 (5 bases). The V and J ends lost 9 bases and 0 bases respectively, with 16 bases between them. The V gene's germline CDR1 is SEHNR and CDR2 FQNEAQ (reference sequence). CDR3 length: 15 amino acids.

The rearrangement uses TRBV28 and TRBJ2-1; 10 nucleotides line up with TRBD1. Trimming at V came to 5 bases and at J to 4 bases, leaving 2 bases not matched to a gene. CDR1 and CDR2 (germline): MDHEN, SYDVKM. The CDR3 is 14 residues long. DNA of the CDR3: TGTGCCAGCAGTAGGGACAGGGGATACAATGAGCAGTTCTTC. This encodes CASSRDRGYNEQFF.

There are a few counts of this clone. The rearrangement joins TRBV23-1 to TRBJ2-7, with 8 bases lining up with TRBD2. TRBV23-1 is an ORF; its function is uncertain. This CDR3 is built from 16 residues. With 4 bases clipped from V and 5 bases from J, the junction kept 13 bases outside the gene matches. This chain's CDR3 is CASSLQFERESHEQYF. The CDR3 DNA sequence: TGCGCCAGCAGTCTCCAATTCGAGCGGGAGAGTCACGAGCAGTACTTC.

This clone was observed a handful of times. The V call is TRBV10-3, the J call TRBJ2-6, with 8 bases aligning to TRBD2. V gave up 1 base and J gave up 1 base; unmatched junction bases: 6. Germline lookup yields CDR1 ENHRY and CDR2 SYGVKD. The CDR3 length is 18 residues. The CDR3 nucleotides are TGTGCCATCAGTGAGTACGGGAGGGCCGCATCTGGGGCCAACGTCCTGACTTTC. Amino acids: CAISEYGRAASGANVLTF.